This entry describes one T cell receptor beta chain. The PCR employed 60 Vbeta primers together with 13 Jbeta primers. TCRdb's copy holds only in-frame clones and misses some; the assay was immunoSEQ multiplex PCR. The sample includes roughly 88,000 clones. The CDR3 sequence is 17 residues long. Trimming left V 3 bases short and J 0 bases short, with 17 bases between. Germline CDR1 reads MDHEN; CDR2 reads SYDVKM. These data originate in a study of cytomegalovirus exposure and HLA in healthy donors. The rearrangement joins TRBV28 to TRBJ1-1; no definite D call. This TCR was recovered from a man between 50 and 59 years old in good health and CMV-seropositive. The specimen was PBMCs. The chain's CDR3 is CASSFPARVDMNTEAFF. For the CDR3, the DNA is TGTGCCAGCAGTTTTCCGGCTCGGGTGGATATGAACACTGAAGCTTTCTTT.